The 4 T cell receptor beta chains reported below all come from one sample, sequenced in a study of regulatory T cells in long-lasting Graves disease. Time point of the sample: newly diagnosed GD, antithyroid drugs for less than 3 months. The TCR library was prepared using RNA isolated from PBMCs. Assembly of TCR beta libraries relied on iRepertoire HTBI primers together with Arm-PCR of CDR3 regions. MiXCR, applied by TCRdb to the multiplex PCR reads, yields one record per CDR3 protein. The repertoire holds 300,000 to 400,000 distinct CDR3 sequences, with approximately 15% as singletons. This sample also belongs to another study, concerning T cells in Graves' hyperthyroidism and ophthalmopathy.

The sequencing used peripheral blood mononuclear cells (PBMCs), collected at new diagnosis, from a patient treated with antithyroid drugs. Receptors were obtained from a man in his forties or fifties with Graves disease.

CDR3 amino acids: CASSFPWRQGRREQYF. CDR3 DNA: TGTGCCAGCAGTTTTCCGTGGAGACAGGGCCGGAGGGAGCAGTACTTC. V is TRBV28 and J is TRBJ2-7; 7 nucleotides agree with TRBD1. From germline, CDR1 is MDHEN and CDR2 SYDVKM. The J segment lost 7 bases and the V segment lost 3 bases, leaving 15 bases of the junction unmatched. The CDR3 runs to 16 residues.

This clonotype was seen ten or more times. The V call is TRBV7-3, the J call TRBJ2-1; a weak D match, TRBD2 (6 bases). The CDR3 spans 15 residues. The V end lost 2 bases, the J end lost 8 bases, and 16 bases lay between the germline ends. Per the germline V gene, CDR1 is SGHTA and CDR2 is FQGTGA. CDR3 in amino acids: CASSLFEAGRHEQFF. CDR3 DNA: TGTGCCAGCAGCTTATTTGAGGCGGGGAGACATGAGCAGTTCTTC.

This clonotype showed up just a few times. The chain couples TRBV7-2 to TRBJ2-5; weak D call: TRBD2 (6 bases). CDR3 size: 16 residues. Germline values: CDR1 SGHTA, CDR2 FQGNSA. Trimming shortened V by 6 bases and J by 2 bases, and 19 bases separated the two germline ends. The CDR3 protein is CASSRSTSRGQETQYF. CDR3 in DNA: TGTGCCAGCAGTCGTTCCACGAGCCGGGGGCAAGAGACCCAGTACTTC.

About this clonotype: An end of the junction differs from the germline gene, which may be a read error. The chain joins TRBV6-1 to TRBJ2-6; 9 nucleotides match TRBD1. This CDR3 is built from 17 residues. Germline CDR1 reads MNHNS; CDR2 reads SASEGT. Written as DNA, the CDR3 is TGTGCCAGCGGTGAGACAGGGGGAGTCTCTGGGGCCAACGTCCTGACTTTC. It codes for CASGETGGVSGANVLTF.